The 9 T cell receptor beta chains listed next were all sequenced from one sample in a study of blood T cell repertoires in COVID-19. Here immunoSEQ multiplex PCR was the method, and the copy in TCRdb shows in-frame clones only, minus some. The data show about 240,000 clones, approximately 90% seen once. Sequencing was carried out using PBMCs or T cells enriched from blood (not recorded which). The source of these receptors is a woman aged 25 to 39 who had recovered from COVID-19.

The V call is TRBV4-1, the J call TRBJ1-3; TRBD1 matches 10 bases. Per the germline V gene, CDR1 is MGHRA and CDR2 is YSYEKL. This CDR3 spans 15 amino acids. V lost 4 bases to trimming and J lost 6 bases; unmatched junction nucleotides: 6. CDR3 nucleotides: TGCGCCAGCAGCCTTAGACAGGGGGCTGAAAACACCATATATTTT. Translated, it gives CASSLRQGAENTIYF.

J is TRBJ2-2 and V is TRBV9; TRBD2 matches 12 bases. Germline V gene sequence: CDR1 SGDLS, CDR2 YYNGEE. V was clipped by 4 bases and J by 4 bases; unmatched bases: 5. This CDR3 is built from 16 residues. In nucleotides, the CDR3 is TGTGCCAGCAGCCAACTAGCGGGAGGTCCCACCGGGGAGCTGTTTTTT. It translates to CASSQLAGGPTGELFF. Drawing the rest from reference TRBV9 and TRBJ2-2, the complete variable domain is DSGVTQTPKHLITATGQRVTLRCSPRSGDLSVYWYQQSLDQGLQFLIQYYNGEERAKGNILERFSAQQFPDLHSELNLSSLELGDSALYFCASSQLAGGPTGELFFGEGSRLTVL.

The chain employs TRBV7-8 and TRBJ1-1; D gene uncertain. The germline CDR1 and CDR2 sequences are SGHVS and FQNEAQ. V shed 8 bases and J shed 4 bases, with 14 bases lying between them. The CDR3 is 13 amino acids. The CDR3 coding sequence is TGTGCCAGCGTCGATTGGGCGAGCACTGAAGCTTTCTTT. This sequence encodes CASVDWASTEAFF.

The chain couples TRBV12-3 or TRBV12-4 to TRBJ1-2; TRBD1 might be the D (6 bases). The CDR3 is 13 residues long. With 6 bases removed from V and 4 bases from J, the gap between germline ends came to 12 bases. The DNA for the CDR3 is TGTGCCAGCAGCCCTGACAGGACCTATGGCTACACCTTC. Translated, it gives CASSPDRTYGYTF.

This clone was seen a single time. The chain joins TRBV10-3 to TRBJ2-1, with 9 nucleotides matching TRBD2. V dropped 4 bases and J dropped 4; count of bases not matched to a gene: 5. CDR1 ENHRY and CDR2 SYGVKD come from the germline V gene. This CDR3 is built from 15 residues. The CDR3 region has the DNA TGTGCCATCAGTGGAGGCGCGGGAGGGTACAATGAGCAGTTCTTC. Translating it yields CAISGGAGGYNEQFF.

CDR3 sequence: CASSSSRQGGNEKLFF. The DNA for the CDR3 is TGTGCCAGCAGTTCCTCCCGACAGGGTGGGAATGAAAAACTGTTTTTT. V gene TRBV25-1 combines with J gene TRBJ1-4; 7 positions match TRBD1. V was pared by 5 bases and J by 5 bases, with 11 bases of the junction left unmatched. CDR3 size: 16 residues. The V gene's germline CDR1 is MGHDK and CDR2 SYGVNS.

A few counts support this clone. CDR3 region: CASSLSGSHYNEQFF. CDR3 bases: TGTGCCAGCAGTCTTAGCGGGAGCCACTACAATGAGCAGTTCTTC. The genes are TRBV27 and TRBJ2-1; 9 nucleotides line up with TRBD2. This CDR3 is built from 15 residues. From germline, CDR1 is MNHEY and CDR2 SMNVEV (reference sequence). V lost 5 bases to trimming and J lost 3 bases; unmatched junction nucleotides: 5.

The chain couples TRBV6-6 to TRBJ2-2, with a weak D call TRBD2 (6 bases). V lost 5 bases to trimming and J lost 1 base, with 8 bases between them. CDR3 length: 14 amino acids. Germline V gene sequence: CDR1 MNHNY, CDR2 SVGAGI (reference sequence). CDR3: CASSSGLNTGELFF. DNA of the CDR3: TGTGCCAGCAGTAGCGGGTTGAACACCGGGGAGCTGTTTTTT.

This chain connects TRBV28 to TRBJ1-2; 7 bases line up with TRBD1. This CDR3 spans 17 amino acids. Germline CDR1 is MDHEN and CDR2 is SYDVKM. J gave up 0 bases and V 1 base, and 8 bases lay outside the gene matches. The CDR3 loop reads CASSLSRGAGANYGYTF. CDR3 DNA sequence: TGTGCCAGCAGTTTATCCAGGGGGGCCGGAGCTAACTATGGCTACACCTTC.